This T cell receptor beta chain was recorded in a study of Tregs in tolerant kidney transplant recipients. Whole-study findings and limits: Antigen-driven expansion was suggested because donor-specific Tregs expanded more than all Tregs in tolerant patients. Findings come from small patient numbers and require larger validation. Biological reproducibility was not directly addressed, but technical replication error appeared minimal.

CD4+CD25+CD127- Tregs, CD4+CD25- non-Tregs, CD4 and CD8 cells were sorted. Generated by immunoSEQ multiplex PCR, the TCRdb table keeps only in-frame clones and is missing some. The data contain about 110,000 clones, around 90% of them singletons. The CDR3 length is 15 residues. Germline V lookup: CDR1 MDHEN, CDR2 SYDVKM. The V end lost 8 bases, the J end lost 5 bases, and 22 bases lay between the germline ends. The table lists this clone with a count of one. Its cognate antigen is unknown. The source was CD4+ T cells from blood, collected before the transplant. This chain joins TRBV28 and TRBJ2-7; D is possibly TRBD2 (5 bases). The receptor comes from a human donor who received a combined kidney and bone marrow transplant. The CDR3 spells CASSSPQASRDEQYF. CDR3 sequence (DNA): TGTGCCAGCTCCTCCCCCCAGGCCTCGAGGGACGAGCAGTACTTC.